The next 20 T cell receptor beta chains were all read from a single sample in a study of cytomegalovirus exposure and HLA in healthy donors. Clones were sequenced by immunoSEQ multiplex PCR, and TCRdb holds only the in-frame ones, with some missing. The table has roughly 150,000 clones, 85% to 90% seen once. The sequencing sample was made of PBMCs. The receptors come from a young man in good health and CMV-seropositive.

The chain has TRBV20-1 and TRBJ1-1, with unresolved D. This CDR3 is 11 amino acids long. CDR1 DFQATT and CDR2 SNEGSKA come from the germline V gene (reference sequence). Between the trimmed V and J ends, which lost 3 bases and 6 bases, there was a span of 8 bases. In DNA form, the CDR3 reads TGCAGTGCTAGTTCCCGGGCTGAAGCTTTCTTT. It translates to CSASSRAEAFF.

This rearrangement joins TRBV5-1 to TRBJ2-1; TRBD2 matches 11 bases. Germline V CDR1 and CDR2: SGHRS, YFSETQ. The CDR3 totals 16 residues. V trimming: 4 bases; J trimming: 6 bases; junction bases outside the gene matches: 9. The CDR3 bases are TGCGCCAGCAGCGCCATCACTAGCGGGAGATCCAATGAGCAGTTCTTC. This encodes CASSAITSGRSNEQFF.

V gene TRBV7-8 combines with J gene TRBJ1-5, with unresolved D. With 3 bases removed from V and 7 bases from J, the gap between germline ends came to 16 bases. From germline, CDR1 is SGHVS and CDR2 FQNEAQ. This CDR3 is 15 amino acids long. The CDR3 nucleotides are TGTGCCAGCAGCTTGGGCGGGAAGGGCACGCAGCCCCAGCATTTT. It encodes CASSLGGKGTQPQHF.

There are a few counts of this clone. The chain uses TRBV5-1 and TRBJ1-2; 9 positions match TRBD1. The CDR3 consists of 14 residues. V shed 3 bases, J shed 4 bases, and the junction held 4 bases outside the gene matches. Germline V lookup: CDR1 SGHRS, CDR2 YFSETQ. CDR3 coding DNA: TGCGCCAGCAGCTCCGGGACAGGGACCTATGGCTACACCTTC. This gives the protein CASSSGTGTYGYTF.

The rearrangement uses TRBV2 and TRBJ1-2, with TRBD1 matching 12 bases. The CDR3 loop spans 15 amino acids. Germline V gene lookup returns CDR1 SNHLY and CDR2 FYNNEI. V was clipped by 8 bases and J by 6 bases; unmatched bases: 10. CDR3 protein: CASRFPRDRGHGYTF. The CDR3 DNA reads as TGTGCCAGCCGATTTCCGAGGGACAGGGGGCATGGCTACACCTTC.

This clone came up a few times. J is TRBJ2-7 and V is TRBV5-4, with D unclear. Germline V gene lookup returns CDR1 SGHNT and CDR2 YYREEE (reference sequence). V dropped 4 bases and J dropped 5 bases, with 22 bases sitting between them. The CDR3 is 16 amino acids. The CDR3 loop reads CASSLSGRVERNEQYF. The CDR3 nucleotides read TGTGCCAGCAGCCTATCCGGTCGGGTGGAGAGGAACGAGCAGTACTTC.

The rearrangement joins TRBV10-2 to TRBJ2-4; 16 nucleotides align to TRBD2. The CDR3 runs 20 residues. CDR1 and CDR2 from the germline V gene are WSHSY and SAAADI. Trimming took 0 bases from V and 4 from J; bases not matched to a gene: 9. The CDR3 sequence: CASSESLGTSGRGLKNIQYF. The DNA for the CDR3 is TGCGCCAGCAGTGAGTCATTAGGGACTAGCGGGAGGGGACTAAAAAACATTCAGTACTTC.

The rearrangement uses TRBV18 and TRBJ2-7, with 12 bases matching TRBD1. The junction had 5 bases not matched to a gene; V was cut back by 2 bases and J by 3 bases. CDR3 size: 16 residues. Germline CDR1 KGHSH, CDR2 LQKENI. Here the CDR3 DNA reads TGTGCCAGCTCACCATCAGGGACAGGGGGCAACTACGAGCAGTACTTC. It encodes CASSPSGTGGNYEQYF.

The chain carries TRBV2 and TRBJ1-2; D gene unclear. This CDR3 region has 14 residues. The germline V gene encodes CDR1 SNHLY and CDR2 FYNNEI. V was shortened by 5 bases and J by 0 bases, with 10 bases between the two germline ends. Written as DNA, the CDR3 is TGTGCCAGCAGTCCCGAGATAGCTAACTATGGCTACACCTTC. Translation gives CASSPEIANYGYTF.

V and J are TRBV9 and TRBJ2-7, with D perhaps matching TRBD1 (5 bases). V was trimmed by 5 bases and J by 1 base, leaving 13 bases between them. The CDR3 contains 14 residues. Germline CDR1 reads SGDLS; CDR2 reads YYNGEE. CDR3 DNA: TGTGCCAGCAGTGACCCAGACAGATCCTACGAGCAGTACTTC. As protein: CASSDPDRSYEQYF.

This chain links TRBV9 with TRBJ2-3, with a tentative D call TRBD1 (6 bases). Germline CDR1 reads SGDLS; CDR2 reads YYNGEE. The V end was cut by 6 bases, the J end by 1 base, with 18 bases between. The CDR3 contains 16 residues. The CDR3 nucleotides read TGTGCCAGCACCCAATCTAGGACAGAAGGCACAGATACGCAGTATTTT. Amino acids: CASTQSRTEGTDTQYF.

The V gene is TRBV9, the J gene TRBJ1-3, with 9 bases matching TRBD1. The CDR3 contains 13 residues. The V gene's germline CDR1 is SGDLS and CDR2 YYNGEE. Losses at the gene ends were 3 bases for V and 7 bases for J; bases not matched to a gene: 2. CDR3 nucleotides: TGTGCCAGCAGCGAGGGGACAGGGAACACCATATATTTT. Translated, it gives CASSEGTGNTIYF.

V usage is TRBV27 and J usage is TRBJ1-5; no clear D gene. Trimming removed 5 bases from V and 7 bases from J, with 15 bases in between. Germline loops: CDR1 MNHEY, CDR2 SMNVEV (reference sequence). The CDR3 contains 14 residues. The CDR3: CASSVWASIQPQHF. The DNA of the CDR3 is TGTGCCAGCAGTGTGTGGGCGAGTATCCAGCCCCAGCATTTT.

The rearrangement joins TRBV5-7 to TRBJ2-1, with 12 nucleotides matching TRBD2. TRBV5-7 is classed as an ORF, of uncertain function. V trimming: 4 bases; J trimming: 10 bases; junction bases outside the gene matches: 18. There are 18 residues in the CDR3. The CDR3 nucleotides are TGTGCCAGCAGCATCGACCCTCACTCTAGCGGGAGGGAGATAGAGCAGTTCTTC. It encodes CASSIDPHSSGREIEQFF.

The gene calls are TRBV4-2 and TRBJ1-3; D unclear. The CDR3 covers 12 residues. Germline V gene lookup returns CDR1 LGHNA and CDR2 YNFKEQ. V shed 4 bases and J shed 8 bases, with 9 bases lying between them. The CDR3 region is CASSPEGDTIYF. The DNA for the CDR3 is TGTGCCAGCAGCCCCGAGGGAGACACCATATATTTT.

CDR3 in DNA: TGTGCCAGCAGCCACAGGTTCTTTGGAAACACCATATATTTT. Its translation is CASSHRFFGNTIYF. The rearrangement uses TRBV7-9 and TRBJ1-3, with D perhaps matching TRBD1 (5 bases). The CDR3 has 14 amino acids. Trimming removed 5 bases at V and 3 bases at J, with 11 bases between. The germline V gene encodes CDR1 SEHNR and CDR2 FQNEAQ (reference sequence).

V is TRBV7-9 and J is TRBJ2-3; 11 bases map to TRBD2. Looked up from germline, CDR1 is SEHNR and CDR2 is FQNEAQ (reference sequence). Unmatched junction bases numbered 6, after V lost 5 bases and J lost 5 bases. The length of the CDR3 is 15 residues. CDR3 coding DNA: TGTGCCAGCAGCCCAGTCCTAGCGGGGGGAGATACGCAGTATTTT. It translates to CASSPVLAGGDTQYF.

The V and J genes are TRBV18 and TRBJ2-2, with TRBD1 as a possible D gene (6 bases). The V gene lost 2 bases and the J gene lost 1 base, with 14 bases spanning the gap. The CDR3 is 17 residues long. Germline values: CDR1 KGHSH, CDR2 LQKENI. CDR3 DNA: TGTGCCAGCTCACCATCACAGGGTAGAGGGAACACCGGGGAGCTGTTTTTT. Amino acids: CASSPSQGRGNTGELFF.

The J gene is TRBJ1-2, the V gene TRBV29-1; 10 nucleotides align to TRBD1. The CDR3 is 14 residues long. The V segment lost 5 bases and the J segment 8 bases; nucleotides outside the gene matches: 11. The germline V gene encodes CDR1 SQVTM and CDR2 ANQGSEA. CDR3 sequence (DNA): TGCAGCGTTCGCAACCGGGACAGGGGCCAGGGCTACACCTTC. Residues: CSVRNRDRGQGYTF.

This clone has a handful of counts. The CDR3 reads CASSGREAYGYTF. CDR3 sequence (DNA): TGTGCCAGCAGCGGCAGGGAGGCCTATGGCTACACCTTC. This chain joins TRBV7-6 and TRBJ1-2; TRBD1 might be the D (5 bases). V was trimmed by 5 bases and J by 4 bases, leaving 11 bases between them. Germline CDR1 SGHVS, CDR2 FNYEAQ. The CDR3 is made up of 13 amino acids.